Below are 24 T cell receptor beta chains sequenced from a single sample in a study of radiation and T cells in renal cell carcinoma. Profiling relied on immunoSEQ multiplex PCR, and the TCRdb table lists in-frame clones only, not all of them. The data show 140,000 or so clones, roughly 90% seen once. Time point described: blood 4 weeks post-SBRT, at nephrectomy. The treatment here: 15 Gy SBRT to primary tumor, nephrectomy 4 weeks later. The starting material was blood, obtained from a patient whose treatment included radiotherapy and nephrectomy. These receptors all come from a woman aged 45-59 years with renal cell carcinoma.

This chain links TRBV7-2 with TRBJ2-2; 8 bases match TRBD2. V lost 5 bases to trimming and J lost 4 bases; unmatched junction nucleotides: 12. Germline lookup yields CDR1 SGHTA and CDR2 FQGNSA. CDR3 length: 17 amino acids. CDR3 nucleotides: TGTGCCAGCAGCCGTCCAGCGGGAGAAGGGTCCACCGGGGAGCTGTTTTTT. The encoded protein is CASSRPAGEGSTGELFF.

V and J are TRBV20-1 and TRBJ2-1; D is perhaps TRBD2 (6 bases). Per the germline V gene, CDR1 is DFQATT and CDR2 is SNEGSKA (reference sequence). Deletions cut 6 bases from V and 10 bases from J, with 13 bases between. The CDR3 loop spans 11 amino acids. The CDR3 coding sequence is TGCAGTGCCAAACTAGCTGGCGAGCAGTTCTTC. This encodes CSAKLAGEQFF.

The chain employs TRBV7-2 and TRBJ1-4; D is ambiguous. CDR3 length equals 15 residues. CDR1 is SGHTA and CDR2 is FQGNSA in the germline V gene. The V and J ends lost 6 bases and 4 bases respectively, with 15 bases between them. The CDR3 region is CASRSSLAGNEKLFF. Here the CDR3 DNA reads TGTGCCAGCAGGTCATCTCTGGCGGGTAATGAAAAACTGTTTTTT.

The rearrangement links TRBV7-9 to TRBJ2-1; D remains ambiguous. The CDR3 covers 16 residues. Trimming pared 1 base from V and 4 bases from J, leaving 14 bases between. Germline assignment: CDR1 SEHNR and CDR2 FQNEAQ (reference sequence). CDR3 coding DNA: TGTGCCAGCAGCTTAGGGGCAGGACGACGTTACAATGAGCAGTTCTTC. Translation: CASSLGAGRRYNEQFF.

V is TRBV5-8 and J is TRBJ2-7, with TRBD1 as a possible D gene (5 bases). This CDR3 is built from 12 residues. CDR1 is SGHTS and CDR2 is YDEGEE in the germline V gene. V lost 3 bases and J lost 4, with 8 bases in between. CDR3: CASSSYRYEQYF. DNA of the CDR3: TGTGCCAGCAGCTCCTACAGGTACGAGCAGTACTTC.

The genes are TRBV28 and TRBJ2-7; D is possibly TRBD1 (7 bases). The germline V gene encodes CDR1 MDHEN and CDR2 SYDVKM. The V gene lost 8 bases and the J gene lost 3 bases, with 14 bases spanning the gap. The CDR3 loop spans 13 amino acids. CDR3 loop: CASAGTVYYEQYF. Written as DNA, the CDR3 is TGTGCCAGCGCGGGGACAGTTTACTACGAGCAGTACTTC.

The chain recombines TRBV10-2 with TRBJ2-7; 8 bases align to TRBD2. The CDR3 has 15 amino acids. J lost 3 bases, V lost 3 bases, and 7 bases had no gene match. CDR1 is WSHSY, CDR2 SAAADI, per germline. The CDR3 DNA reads TGCGCCAGCAGTGACGGCGGGGGGAGCAGCTACGAGCAGTACTTC. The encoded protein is CASSDGGGSSYEQYF.

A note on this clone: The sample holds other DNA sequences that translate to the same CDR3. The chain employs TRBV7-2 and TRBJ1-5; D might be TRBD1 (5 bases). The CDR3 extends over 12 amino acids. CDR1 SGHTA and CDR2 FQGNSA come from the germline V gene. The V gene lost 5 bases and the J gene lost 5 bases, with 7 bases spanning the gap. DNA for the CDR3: TGTGCCAGCAGCCTCAGGGATCAGCCCCAGCATTTT. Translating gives CASSLRDQPQHF.

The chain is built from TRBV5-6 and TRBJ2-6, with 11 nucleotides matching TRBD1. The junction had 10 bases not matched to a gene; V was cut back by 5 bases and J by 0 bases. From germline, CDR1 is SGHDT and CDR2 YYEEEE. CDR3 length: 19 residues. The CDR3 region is CASRPGTGGKSSGANVLTF. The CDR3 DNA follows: TGTGCCAGCAGACCCGGGACAGGGGGGAAGTCCTCTGGGGCCAACGTCCTGACTTTC.

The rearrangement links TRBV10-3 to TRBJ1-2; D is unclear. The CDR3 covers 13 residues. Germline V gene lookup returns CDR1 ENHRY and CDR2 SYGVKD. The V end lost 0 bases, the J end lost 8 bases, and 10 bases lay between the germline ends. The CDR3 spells CAISESLVSGYTF. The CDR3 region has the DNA TGTGCCATCAGTGAGTCGCTCGTATCGGGCTACACCTTC.

CDR3 amino acids: CASSDTIAGTDTQYF. In DNA, the CDR3 is TGTGCCAGCAGTGATACGATAGCGGGCACAGATACGCAGTATTTT. The chain links TRBV25-1 to TRBJ2-3; TRBD2 is a possible D gene (6 bases). The germline V gene has CDR1 MGHDK and CDR2 SYGVNS. CDR3 length: 15 amino acids. Trimming stripped 3 bases from V and 1 base from J, with 11 bases between.

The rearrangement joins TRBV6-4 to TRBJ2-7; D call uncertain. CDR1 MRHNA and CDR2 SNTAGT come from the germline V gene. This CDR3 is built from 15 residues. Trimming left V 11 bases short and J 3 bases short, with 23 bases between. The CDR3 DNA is TGTGCCCGCAAATCTGTCTCCGCCTGGGACTACGAGCAGTACTTC. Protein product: CARKSVSAWDYEQYF.

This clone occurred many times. CDR3 region: CASSATGQGLHQPQHF. The CDR3 nucleotides read TGTGCCAGCAGTGCCACGGGACAGGGATTACATCAGCCCCAGCATTTT. The rearrangement joins TRBV25-1 to TRBJ1-5; 9 bases fit TRBD1. The CDR3 is made up of 16 amino acids. Unmatched junction bases numbered 9, after V lost 4 bases and J lost 5 bases. CDR1 is MGHDK, CDR2 SYGVNS, per germline.

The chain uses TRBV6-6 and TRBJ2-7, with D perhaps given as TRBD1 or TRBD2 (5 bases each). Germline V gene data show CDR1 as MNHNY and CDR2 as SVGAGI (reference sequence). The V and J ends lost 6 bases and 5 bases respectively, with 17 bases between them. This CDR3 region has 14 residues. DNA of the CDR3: TGTGCCAGCAGAGGGACGGAGAGTTTCCACGAGCAGTACTTC. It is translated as CASRGTESFHEQYF.

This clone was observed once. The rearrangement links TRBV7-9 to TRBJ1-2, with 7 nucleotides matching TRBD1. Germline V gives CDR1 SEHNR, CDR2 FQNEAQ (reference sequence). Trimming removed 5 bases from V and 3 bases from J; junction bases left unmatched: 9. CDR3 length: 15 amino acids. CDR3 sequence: CASSRYRGLHYGYTF. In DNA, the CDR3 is TGTGCCAGCAGCAGGTACAGGGGCCTGCACTATGGCTACACCTTC.

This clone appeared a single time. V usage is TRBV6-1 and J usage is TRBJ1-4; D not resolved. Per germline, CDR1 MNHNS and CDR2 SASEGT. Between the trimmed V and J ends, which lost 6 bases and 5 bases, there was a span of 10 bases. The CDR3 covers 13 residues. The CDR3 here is CASSLDLNEKLFF. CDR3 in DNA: TGTGCCAGCAGCTTGGACTTAAATGAAAAACTGTTTTTT.

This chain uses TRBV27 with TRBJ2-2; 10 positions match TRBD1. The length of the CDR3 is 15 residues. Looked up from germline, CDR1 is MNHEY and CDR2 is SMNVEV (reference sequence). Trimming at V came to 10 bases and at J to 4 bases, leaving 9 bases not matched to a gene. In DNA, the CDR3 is TGTGCCATCGCCCCGGGACAGGGGATCACCGGGGAGCTGTTTTTT. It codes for CAIAPGQGITGELFF.

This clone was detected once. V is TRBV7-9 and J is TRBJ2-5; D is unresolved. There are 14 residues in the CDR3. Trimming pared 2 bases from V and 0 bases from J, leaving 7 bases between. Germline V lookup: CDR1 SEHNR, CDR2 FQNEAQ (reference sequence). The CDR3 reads CASSLYSYQETQYF. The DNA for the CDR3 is TGTGCCAGCAGCTTATACTCGTACCAAGAGACCCAGTACTTC.

The CDR3: CASSTDVKPQHF. CDR3 in DNA: TGTGCCAGCTCAACAGACGTTAAACCCCAGCATTTT. The chain uses TRBV18 and TRBJ1-5; D not resolved. The V gene's germline CDR1 is KGHSH and CDR2 LQKENI. Deletions cut 5 bases from V and 10 bases from J, with 12 bases between. CDR3 length equals 12 residues.

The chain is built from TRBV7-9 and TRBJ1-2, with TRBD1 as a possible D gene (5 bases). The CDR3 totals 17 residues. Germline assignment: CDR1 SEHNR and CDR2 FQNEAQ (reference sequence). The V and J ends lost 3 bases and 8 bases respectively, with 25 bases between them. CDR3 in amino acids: CASSFRVGRGWDVGYTF. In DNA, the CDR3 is TGTGCCAGCAGCTTTCGGGTTGGAAGGGGTTGGGATGTGGGCTACACCTTC.

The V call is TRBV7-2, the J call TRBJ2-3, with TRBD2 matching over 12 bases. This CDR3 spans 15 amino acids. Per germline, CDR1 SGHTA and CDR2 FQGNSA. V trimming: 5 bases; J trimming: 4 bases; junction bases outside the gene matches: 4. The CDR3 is CASSPGLAGSDTQYF. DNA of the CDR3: TGTGCCAGCAGCCCGGGACTAGCGGGTTCAGATACGCAGTATTTT.

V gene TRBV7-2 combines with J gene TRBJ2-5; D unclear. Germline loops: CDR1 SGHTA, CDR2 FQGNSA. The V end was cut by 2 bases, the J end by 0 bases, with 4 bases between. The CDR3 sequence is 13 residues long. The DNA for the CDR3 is TGTGCCAGCAGCTTAAGGTACCAAGAGACCCAGTACTTC. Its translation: CASSLRYQETQYF.

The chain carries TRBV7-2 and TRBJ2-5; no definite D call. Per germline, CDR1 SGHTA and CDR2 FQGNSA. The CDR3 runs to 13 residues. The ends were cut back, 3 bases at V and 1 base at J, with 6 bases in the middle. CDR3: CASSFERQETQYF. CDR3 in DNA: TGTGCCAGCAGCTTTGAGCGCCAAGAGACCCAGTACTTC.

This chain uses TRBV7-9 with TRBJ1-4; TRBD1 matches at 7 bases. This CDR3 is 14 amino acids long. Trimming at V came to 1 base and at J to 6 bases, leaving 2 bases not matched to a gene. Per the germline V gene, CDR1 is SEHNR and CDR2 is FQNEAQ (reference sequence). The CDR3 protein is CASSLEGTDEKLFF. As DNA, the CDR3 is TGTGCCAGCAGCTTAGAGGGGACAGATGAAAAACTGTTTTTT.